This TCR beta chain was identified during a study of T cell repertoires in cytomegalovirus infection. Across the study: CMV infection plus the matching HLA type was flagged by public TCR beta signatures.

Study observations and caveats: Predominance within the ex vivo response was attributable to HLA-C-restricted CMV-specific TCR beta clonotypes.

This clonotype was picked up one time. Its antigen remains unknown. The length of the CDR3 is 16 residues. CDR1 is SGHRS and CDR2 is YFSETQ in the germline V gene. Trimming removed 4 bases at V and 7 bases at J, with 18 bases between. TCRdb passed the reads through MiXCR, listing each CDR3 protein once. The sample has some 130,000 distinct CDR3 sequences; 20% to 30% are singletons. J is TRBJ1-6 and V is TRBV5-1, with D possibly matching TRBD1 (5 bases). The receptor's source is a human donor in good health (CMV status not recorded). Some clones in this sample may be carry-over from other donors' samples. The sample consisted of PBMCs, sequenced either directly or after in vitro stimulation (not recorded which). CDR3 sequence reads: CASSLAPGPKNSPLHF. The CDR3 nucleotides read TGCGCCAGCAGCCTTGCACCGGGGCCAAAGAATTCACCCCTCCACTTT.